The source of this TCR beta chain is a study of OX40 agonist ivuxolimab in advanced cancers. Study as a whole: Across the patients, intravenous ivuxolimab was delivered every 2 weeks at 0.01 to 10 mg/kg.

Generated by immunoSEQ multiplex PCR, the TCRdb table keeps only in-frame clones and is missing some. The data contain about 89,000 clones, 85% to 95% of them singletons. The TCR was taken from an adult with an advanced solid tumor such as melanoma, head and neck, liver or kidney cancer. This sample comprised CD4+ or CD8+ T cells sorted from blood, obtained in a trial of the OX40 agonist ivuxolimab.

The CDR3 protein is CASSQENRGLGYGYTF. The CDR3 coding sequence is TGTGCCAGCAGCCAGGAAAACAGGGGGCTCGGCTATGGCTACACCTTC. The genes are TRBV4-2 and TRBJ1-2, with 9 bases matching TRBD1. Trimming cost V 3 bases and J 4 bases; bases outside gene matches: 9. The germline V gene encodes CDR1 LGHNA and CDR2 YNFKEQ. This CDR3 region has 16 residues.